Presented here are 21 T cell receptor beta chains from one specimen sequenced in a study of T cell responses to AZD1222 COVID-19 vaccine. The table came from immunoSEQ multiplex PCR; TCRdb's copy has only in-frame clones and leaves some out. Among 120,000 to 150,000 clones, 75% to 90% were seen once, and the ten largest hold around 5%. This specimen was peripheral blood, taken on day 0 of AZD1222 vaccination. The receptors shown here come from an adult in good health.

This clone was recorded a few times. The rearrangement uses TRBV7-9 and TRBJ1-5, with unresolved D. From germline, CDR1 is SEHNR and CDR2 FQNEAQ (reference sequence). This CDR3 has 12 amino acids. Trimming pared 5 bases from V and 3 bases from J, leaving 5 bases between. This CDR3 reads CASSAYNQPQHF. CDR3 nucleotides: TGTGCCAGCAGCGCCTACAATCAGCCCCAGCATTTT.

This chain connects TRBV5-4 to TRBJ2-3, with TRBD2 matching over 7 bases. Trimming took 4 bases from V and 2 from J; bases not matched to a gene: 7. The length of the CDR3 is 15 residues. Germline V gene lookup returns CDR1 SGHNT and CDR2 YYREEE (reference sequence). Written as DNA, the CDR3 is TGTGCCAGCAGCCCGCCGGGACTATCCACAGATACGCAGTATTTT. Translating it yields CASSPPGLSTDTQYF.

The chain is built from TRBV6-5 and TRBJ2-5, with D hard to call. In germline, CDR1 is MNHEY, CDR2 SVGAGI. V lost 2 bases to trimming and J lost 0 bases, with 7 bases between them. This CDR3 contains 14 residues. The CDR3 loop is CASSYGPNQETQYF. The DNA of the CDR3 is TGTGCCAGCAGTTACGGACCCAACCAAGAGACCCAGTACTTC.

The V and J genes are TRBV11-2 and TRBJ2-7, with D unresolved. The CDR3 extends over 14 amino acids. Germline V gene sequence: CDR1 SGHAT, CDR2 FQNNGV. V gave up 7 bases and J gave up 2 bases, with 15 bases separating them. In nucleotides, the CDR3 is TGTGCCAGCAACCCCCTCGGAAGGGCCTACGAGCAGTACTTC. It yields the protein CASNPLGRAYEQYF.

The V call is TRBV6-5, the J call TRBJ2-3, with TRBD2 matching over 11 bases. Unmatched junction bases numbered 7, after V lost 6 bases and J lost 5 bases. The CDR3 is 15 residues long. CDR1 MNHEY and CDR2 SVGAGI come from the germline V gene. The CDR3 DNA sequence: TGTGCCAGCAGATTTAGCGGGGGGGCTAGAGATACGCAGTATTTT. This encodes CASRFSGGARDTQYF.

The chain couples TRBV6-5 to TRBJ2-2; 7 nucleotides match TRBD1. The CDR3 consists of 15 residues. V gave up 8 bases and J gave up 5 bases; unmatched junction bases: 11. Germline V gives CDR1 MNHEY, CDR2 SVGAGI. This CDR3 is CASADGQVSTGELFF. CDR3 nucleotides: TGTGCCAGCGCCGATGGACAGGTCTCGACCGGGGAGCTGTTTTTT.

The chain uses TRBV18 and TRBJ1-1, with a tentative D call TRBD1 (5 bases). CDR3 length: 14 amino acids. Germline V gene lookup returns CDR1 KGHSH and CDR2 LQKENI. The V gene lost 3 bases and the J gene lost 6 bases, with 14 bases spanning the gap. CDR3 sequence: CASSPVRAGSEAFF. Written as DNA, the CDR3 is TGTGCCAGCTCACCCGTAAGGGCAGGGTCTGAAGCTTTCTTT.

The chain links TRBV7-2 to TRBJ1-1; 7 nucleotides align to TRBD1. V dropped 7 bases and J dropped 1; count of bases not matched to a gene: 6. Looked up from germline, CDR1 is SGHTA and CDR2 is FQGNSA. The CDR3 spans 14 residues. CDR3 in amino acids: CASNPTGTNTEAFF. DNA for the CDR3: TGTGCCAGCAACCCGACAGGGACGAACACTGAAGCTTTCTTT.

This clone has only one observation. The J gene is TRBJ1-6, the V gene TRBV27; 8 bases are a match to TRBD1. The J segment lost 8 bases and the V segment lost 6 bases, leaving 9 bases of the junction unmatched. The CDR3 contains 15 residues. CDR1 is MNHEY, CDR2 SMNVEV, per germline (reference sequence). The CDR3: CASSLDRVRDSPLHF. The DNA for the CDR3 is TGTGCCAGCAGCCTGGACAGGGTGAGAGATTCACCCCTCCACTTT.

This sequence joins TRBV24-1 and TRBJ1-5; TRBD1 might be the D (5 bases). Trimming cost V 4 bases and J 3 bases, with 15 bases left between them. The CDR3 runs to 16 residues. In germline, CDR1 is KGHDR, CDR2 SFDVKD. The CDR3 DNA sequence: TGTGCCACCAGTGAGGCCGAAGGGGATTACAATCAGCCCCAGCATTTT. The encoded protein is CATSEAEGDYNQPQHF.

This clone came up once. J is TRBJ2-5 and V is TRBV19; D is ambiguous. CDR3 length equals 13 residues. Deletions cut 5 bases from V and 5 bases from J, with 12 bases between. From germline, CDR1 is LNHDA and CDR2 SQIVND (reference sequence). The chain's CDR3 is CASSRRPRETQYF. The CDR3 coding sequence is TGTGCCAGTAGTCGAAGACCGAGGGAGACCCAGTACTTC.

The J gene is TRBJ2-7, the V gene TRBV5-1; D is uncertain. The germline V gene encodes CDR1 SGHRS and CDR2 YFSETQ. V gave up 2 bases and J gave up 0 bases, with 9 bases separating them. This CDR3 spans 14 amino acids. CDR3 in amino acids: CASSFQPSSYEQYF. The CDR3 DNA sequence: TGCGCCAGCAGCTTTCAGCCTTCCTCCTACGAGCAGTACTTC.

In DNA form, the CDR3 reads TGTGCCAGCAGCGTAGGTTCCAGCTCCTATAATTCACCCCTCCACTTT. Its translation is CASSVGSSSYNSPLHF. This chain connects TRBV9 to TRBJ1-6; D is uncertain. The CDR3 totals 16 residues. Germline assignment: CDR1 SGDLS and CDR2 YYNGEE. The ends were cut back, 0 bases at V and 0 bases at J, with 7 bases in the middle.

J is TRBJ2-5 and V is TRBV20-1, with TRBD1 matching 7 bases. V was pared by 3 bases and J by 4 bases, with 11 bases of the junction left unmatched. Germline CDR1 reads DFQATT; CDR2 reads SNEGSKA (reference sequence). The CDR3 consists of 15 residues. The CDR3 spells CSASFRTGYAETQYF. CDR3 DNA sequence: TGCAGTGCTAGTTTTCGGACAGGCTACGCAGAGACCCAGTACTTC.

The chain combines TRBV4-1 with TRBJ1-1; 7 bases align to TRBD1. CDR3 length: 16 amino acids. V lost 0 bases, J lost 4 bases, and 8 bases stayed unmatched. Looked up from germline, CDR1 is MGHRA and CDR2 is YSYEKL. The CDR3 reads CASSQDEGAWVTEAFF. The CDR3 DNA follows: TGCGCCAGCAGCCAAGATGAGGGGGCTTGGGTCACTGAAGCTTTCTTT.

The CDR3 DNA is TGTGCCAGCAGCTTGGAGAGGGACGGACGGGCGCAGTTCTTC. Translating gives CASSLERDGRAQFF. The chain recombines TRBV5-4 with TRBJ2-1; D tentatively fits TRBD1 or TRBD2 (5 bases each). The germline V and J ends were trimmed by 0 bases and 12 bases, with 16 bases remaining between them. CDR1 is SGHNT and CDR2 is YYREEE in the germline V gene (reference sequence). The CDR3 runs 14 residues.

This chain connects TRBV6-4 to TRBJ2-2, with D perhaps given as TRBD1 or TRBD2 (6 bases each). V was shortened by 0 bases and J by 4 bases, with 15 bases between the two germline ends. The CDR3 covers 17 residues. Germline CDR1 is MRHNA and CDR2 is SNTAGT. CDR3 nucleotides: TGTGCCAGCAGTGACTCCCGTGAGGGGGGCAGCACCGGGGAGCTGTTTTTT. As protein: CASSDSREGGSTGELFF.

CDR3 coding DNA: TGTGCCAGTAGTATAGAGGAGGGAACCGGGGAGCTGTTTTTT. This sequence encodes CASSIEEGTGELFF. J is TRBJ2-2 and V is TRBV19; D perhaps matches TRBD2 (6 bases). Trimming removed 0 bases from V and 5 bases from J, with 7 bases in between. The CDR3 runs to 14 residues. Germline lookup yields CDR1 LNHDA and CDR2 SQIVND (reference sequence).

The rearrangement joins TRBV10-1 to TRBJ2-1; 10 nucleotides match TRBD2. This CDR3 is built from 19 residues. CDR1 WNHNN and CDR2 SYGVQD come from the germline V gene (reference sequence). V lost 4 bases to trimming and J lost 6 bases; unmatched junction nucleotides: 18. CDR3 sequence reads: CASSGALGGLAGAFNEQFF. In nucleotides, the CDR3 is TGCGCCAGCAGTGGGGCGCTAGGTGGGCTAGCGGGAGCCTTCAATGAGCAGTTCTTC.

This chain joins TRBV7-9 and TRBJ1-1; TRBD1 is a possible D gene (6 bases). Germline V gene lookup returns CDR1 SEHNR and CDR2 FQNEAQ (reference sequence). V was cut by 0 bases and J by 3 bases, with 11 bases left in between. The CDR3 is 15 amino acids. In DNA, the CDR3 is TGTGCCAGCAGCTTAGCCGGGACACGCGACACTGAAGCTTTCTTT. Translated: CASSLAGTRDTEAFF.

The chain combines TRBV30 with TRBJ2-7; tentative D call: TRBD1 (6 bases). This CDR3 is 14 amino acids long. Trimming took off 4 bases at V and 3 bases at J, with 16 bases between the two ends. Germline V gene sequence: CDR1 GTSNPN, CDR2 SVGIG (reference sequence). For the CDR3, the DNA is TGTGCCTGGACCCAAGGGGCACAGGGCTACGAGCAGTACTTC. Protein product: CAWTQGAQGYEQYF.